Listed here are 22 T cell receptor beta chains from one sample, sequenced in a study of early T cells in non-severe SARS-CoV-2 infection. A single record per CDR3 protein comes from TCRdb applying MiXCR to the 5' RACE reads. The sample lists 35,000 to 55,000 distinct CDR3 sequences; about 6% were seen once. This specimen consisted of whole blood, obtained at baseline. The source of these receptors is an adult who was a healthcare worker with PCR-confirmed SARS-CoV-2 infection or an uninfected control (not recorded which).

This clonotype was counted a few times. V is TRBV12-3 or TRBV12-4 and J is TRBJ1-4; no clear D gene. Trimming shortened V by 5 bases and J by 7 bases, and 11 bases separated the two germline ends. The CDR3 loop spans 13 amino acids. The CDR3 reads CASSLVGVEKLFF. CDR3 coding DNA: TGTGCCAGCAGTCTCGTGGGTGTTGAAAAACTGTTTTTT.

This clonotype has at least ten counts. V usage is TRBV28 and J usage is TRBJ2-3, with D perhaps being TRBD1 or TRBD2 (7 bases each). The V end lost 5 bases, the J end lost 4 bases, and 16 bases lay between the germline ends. CDR3 size: 15 residues. Germline values: CDR1 MDHEN, CDR2 SYDVKM. CDR3 in DNA: TGTGCCAGCAGTCCCAGGGGGGCGGGAGCAGATACGCAGTATTTT. Amino acid sequence: CASSPRGAGADTQYF. The entire variable domain, with the rest obtained from reference TRBV28 and TRBJ2-3, is as follows: DVKVTQSSRYLVKRTGEKVFLECVQDMDHENMFWYRQDPGLGLRLIYFSYDVKMKEKGDIPEGYSVSREKKERFSLILESASTNQTSMYLCASSPRGAGADTQYFGPGTRLTVL.

The table lists this clonotype with many counts. The chain is built from TRBV7-9 and TRBJ2-3, with D unresolved. V lost 11 bases and J 1 base, leaving 13 bases between the germline ends. The CDR3 covers 13 residues. The germline gives CDR1 SEHNR, CDR2 FQNEAQ (reference sequence). CDR3 protein: CAGSGSGTDTQYF. In DNA, the CDR3 is TGTGCCGGGTCGGGTTCTGGCACAGATACGCAGTATTTT.

This clonotype turned up a few times. The genes are TRBV20-1 and TRBJ2-7, with 8 positions matching TRBD2. Trimming cost V 7 bases and J 5 bases; bases outside gene matches: 7. Germline CDR1 and CDR2: DFQATT and SNEGSKA (reference sequence). The CDR3 totals 12 residues. The chain's CDR3 is CSVQREFDEQYF. The CDR3 DNA reads TGCAGTGTACAGCGGGAGTTTGACGAGCAGTACTTC.

This chain joins TRBV4-2 and TRBJ1-4, with D perhaps TRBD1 (5 bases). V was cut by 0 bases and J by 8 bases, with 13 bases left in between. Germline V CDR1 and CDR2: LGHNA, YNFKEQ. The CDR3 spans 15 residues. CDR3 coding DNA: TGTGCCAGCAGCCAAGATTATGGGGCAGAGGAAAAACTGTTTTTT. As protein: CASSQDYGAEEKLFF.

This clonotype appeared a few times. This rearrangement joins TRBV2 to TRBJ2-3; no clear D. The length of the CDR3 is 11 residues. V was pared by 8 bases and J by 12 bases, with 15 bases between. CDR1 is SNHLY and CDR2 is FYNNEI in the germline V gene. Written as DNA, the CDR3 is TGTGCCAGCGGGCGTGGGTTCGACCAGTATTTT. It yields the protein CASGRGFDQYF.

This clonotype has ten or more counts. This CDR3 is CASSPRQGAGTAFF. CDR3 nucleotides: TGTGCCAGCAGTCCCCGCCAAGGTGCGGGGACGGCTTTCTTT. This chain joins TRBV12-3 or TRBV12-4 and TRBJ1-1; perhaps TRBD1 as D (5 bases). The CDR3 totals 14 residues. V was clipped by 5 bases and J by 11 bases, with 21 bases between them.

The table lists this clonotype with many counts. The CDR3: CASSSGDYGYTF. Here the CDR3 DNA reads TGTGCCAGCAGTTCAGGAGATTATGGCTACACCTTC. This chain links TRBV3-1 with TRBJ1-2, with unresolved D. Germline CDR1 reads LGHDT; CDR2 reads YNNKEL (reference sequence). The germline V and J ends were trimmed by 6 bases and 5 bases, with 10 bases remaining between them. CDR3 length equals 12 residues.

The CDR3, as DNA: TGTGCCAGCAGCTTGGGCCCAAATAACAACTATGGCTACACCTTC. Translating it yields CASSLGPNNNYGYTF. The chain combines TRBV7-9 with TRBJ1-2, with D unresolved. V lost 3 bases and J 2 bases, leaving 13 bases between the germline ends. The CDR3 sequence is 15 residues long. Germline loops: CDR1 SEHNR, CDR2 FQNEAQ (reference sequence).

The V and J genes are TRBV5-1 and TRBJ1-1; possibly TRBD1 for D (5 bases). The CDR3 is made up of 14 amino acids. The germline CDR1 and CDR2 sequences are SGHRS and YFSETQ. V lost 9 bases and J lost 3, with 18 bases in between. CDR3 sequence (DNA): TGCGCCACTTCACTTGGGGGGTTCGACACTGAAGCTTTCTTT. Residues: CATSLGGFDTEAFF.

There are a few counts of this clonotype. The genes are TRBV2 and TRBJ1-5; D is possibly TRBD1 (6 bases). V lost 6 bases and J 9 bases, leaving 18 bases between the germline ends. The germline V gene has CDR1 SNHLY and CDR2 FYNNEI. The CDR3 is 14 residues long. CDR3 region: CASSPGPGEGPQHF. The CDR3 DNA sequence: TGTGCCAGCAGCCCCGGGCCAGGGGAGGGGCCCCAGCATTTT.

This clonotype has at least ten counts. The chain employs TRBV6-2 or TRBV6-3 and TRBJ2-1; 8 nucleotides agree with TRBD2. The germline V gene encodes CDR1 MNHEY and CDR2 SVGEGT. V shed 2 bases, J shed 4 bases, and the junction held 4 bases outside the gene matches. The CDR3 runs 15 residues. The CDR3 bases are TGTGCCAGCAGTTACGCGGCTAGCGGGTACAATGAGCAGTTCTTC. The encoded protein is CASSYAASGYNEQFF.

This clonotype was seen only a few times. The chain has TRBV11-2 and TRBJ2-7; D unclear. V was shortened by 2 bases and J by 4 bases, with 9 bases between the two germline ends. The V gene's germline CDR1 is SGHAT and CDR2 FQNNGV. The length of the CDR3 is 13 residues. The CDR3 is CASSLIGGYEQYF. For the CDR3, the DNA is TGTGCCAGCAGCTTAATAGGTGGATACGAGCAGTACTTC.

This clonotype was seen only a few times. V gene TRBV15 combines with J gene TRBJ2-7; perhaps TRBD1 as D (5 bases). Trimming took 1 base from V and 3 from J, leaving 10 bases between them. Germline values: CDR1 LNHNV, CDR2 YYDKDF (reference sequence). The CDR3 runs 14 residues. The CDR3 nucleotides are TGTGCCACCAGCAGAGGAGACAGAAACTACGAGCAGTACTTC. The encoded protein is CATSRGDRNYEQYF. The full variable domain, rest sourced from reference TRBV15 and TRBJ2-7, is DAMVIQNPRYQVTQFGKPVTLSCSQTLNHNVMYWYQQKSSQAPKLLFHYYDKDFNNEADTPDNFQSRRPNTSFCFLDIRSPGLGDTAMYLCATSRGDRNYEQYFGPGTRLTVT.

This clonotype was seen more than once but under ten times. CDR3 protein: CASGRTSIKPQHF. The CDR3 DNA reads TGTGCCAGCGGCCGGACCAGCATAAAGCCCCAGCATTTT. The chain employs TRBV28 and TRBJ1-5; D not certain. Trimming shortened V by 8 bases and J by 8 bases, and 16 bases separated the two germline ends. The CDR3 spans 13 residues. Germline V gives CDR1 MDHEN, CDR2 SYDVKM.

The chain employs TRBV11-2 and TRBJ2-1; a possible D gene is TRBD1 (5 bases). Germline loops: CDR1 SGHAT, CDR2 FQNNGV. The CDR3 has 14 amino acids. The ends were cut back, 4 bases at V and 1 base at J, with 8 bases in the middle. CDR3 in DNA: TGTGCCAGCAGCTCTCAGGGTTCCTACAATGAGCAGTTCTTC. It specifies CASSSQGSYNEQFF.

V and J are TRBV6-2 or TRBV6-3 and TRBJ2-1; a weak D match, TRBD2 (6 bases). Trimming took off 5 bases at V and 3 bases at J, with 17 bases between the two ends. This CDR3 spans 16 amino acids. Per germline, CDR1 MNHEY and CDR2 SVGEGT. CDR3 sequence reads: CASSRGRLGDYNEQFF. In DNA form, the CDR3 reads TGTGCCAGCAGTAGGGGACGACTAGGGGACTACAATGAGCAGTTCTTC.

This clonotype was seen a handful of times. This chain joins TRBV4-2 and TRBJ2-7; D unresolved. V was pared by 0 bases and J by 5 bases, with 14 bases between. Germline V CDR1 and CDR2: LGHNA, YNFKEQ. CDR3 length equals 15 residues. CDR3: CASSQDPFYLDEQYF. The CDR3 DNA follows: TGTGCCAGCAGCCAAGATCCCTTTTATTTGGACGAGCAGTACTTC.

The rearrangement uses TRBV10-3 and TRBJ1-1; 10 bases line up with TRBD1. Trimming took 6 bases from V and 9 from J; bases not matched to a gene: 7. CDR3 length: 13 residues. From germline, CDR1 is ENHRY and CDR2 SYGVKD. CDR3 DNA: TGTGCCATCAGGGGGGACAGGGGAAGGCAAGCTTTCTTT. It codes for CAIRGDRGRQAFF.

The CDR3 DNA reads TGTGCCAGCAAACAGGTCGGGGCTTTCTTT. It encodes CASKQVGAFF. The chain carries TRBV2 and TRBJ1-1, with a tentative D call TRBD1 (5 bases). Trimming took off 7 bases at V and 11 bases at J, with 11 bases between the two ends. CDR1 and CDR2 from the germline V gene are SNHLY and FYNNEI. The CDR3 covers 10 residues.

The chain is built from TRBV20-1 and TRBJ2-1; no clear D gene. CDR1 and CDR2 from the germline V gene are DFQATT and SNEGSKA (reference sequence). The CDR3 totals 15 residues. Deletions cut 0 bases from V and 7 bases from J, with 16 bases between. CDR3 sequence: CSARDATQVSNEQFF. CDR3 nucleotides: TGCAGTGCTAGAGATGCCACTCAGGTCTCGAATGAGCAGTTCTTC.

This clonotype was found many times. The chain uses TRBV6-2 or TRBV6-3 and TRBJ2-1; perhaps TRBD2 as D (6 bases). V was trimmed by 3 bases and J by 4 bases, leaving 16 bases between them. Looked up from germline, CDR1 is MNHEY and CDR2 is SVGEGT. The length of the CDR3 is 16 residues. CDR3: CASSYSRAGRYNEQFF. For the CDR3, the DNA is TGTGCCAGCAGTTATAGTCGGGCGGGGCGTTACAATGAGCAGTTCTTC.